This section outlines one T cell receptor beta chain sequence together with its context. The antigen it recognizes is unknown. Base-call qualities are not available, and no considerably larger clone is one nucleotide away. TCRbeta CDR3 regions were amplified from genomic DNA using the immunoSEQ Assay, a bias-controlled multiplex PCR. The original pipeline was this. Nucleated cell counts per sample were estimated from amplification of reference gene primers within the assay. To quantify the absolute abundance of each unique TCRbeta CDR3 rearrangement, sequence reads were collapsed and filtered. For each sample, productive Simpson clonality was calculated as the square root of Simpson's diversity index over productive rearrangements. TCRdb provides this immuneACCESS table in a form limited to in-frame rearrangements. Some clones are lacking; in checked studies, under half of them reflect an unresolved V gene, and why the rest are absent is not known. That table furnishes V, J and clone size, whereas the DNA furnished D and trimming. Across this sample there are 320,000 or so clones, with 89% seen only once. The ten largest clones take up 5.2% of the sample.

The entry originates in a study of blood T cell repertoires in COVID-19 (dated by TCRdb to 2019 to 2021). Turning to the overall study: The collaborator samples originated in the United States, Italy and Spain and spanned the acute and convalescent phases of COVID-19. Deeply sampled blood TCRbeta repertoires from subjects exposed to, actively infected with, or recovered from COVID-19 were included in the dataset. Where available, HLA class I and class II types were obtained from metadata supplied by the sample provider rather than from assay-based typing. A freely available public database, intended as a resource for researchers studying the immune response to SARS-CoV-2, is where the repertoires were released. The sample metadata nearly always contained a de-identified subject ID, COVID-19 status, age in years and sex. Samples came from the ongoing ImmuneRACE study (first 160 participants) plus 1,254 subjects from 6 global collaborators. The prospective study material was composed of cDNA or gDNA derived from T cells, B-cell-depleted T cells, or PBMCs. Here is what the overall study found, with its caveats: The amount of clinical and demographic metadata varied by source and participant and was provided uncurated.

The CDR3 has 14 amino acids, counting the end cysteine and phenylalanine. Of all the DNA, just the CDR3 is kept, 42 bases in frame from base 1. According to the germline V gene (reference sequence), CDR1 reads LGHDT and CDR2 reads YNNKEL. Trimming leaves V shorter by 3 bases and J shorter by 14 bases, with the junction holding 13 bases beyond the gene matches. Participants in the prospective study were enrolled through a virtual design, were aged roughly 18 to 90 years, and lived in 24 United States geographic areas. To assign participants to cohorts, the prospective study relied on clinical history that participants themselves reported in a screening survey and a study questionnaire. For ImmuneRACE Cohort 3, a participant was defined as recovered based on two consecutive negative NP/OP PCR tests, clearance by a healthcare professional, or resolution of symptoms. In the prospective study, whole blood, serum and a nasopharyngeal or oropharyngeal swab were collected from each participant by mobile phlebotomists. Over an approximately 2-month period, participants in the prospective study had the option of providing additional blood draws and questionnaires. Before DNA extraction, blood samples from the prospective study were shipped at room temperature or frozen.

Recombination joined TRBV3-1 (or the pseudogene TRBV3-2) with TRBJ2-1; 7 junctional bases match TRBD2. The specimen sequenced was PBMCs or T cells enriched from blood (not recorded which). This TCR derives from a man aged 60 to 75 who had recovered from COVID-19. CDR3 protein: CASSHSRLRDYEFF. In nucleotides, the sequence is TGTGCCAGCAGCCATAGTCGCCTCCGGGACTACGAGTTCTTC.